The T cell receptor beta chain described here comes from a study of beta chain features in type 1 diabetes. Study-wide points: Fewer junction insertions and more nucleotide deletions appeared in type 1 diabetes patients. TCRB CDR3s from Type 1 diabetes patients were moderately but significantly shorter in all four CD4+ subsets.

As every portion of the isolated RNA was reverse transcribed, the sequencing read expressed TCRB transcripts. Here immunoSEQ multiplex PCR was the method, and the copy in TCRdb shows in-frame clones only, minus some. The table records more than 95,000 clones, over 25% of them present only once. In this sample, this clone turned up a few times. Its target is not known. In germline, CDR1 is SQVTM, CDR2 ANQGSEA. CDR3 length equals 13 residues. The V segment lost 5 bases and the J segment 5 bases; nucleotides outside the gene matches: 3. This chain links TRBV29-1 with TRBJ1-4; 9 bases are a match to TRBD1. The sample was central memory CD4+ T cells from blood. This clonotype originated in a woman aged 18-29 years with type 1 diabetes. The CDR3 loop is CSVIDRGNEKLFF. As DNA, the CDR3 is TGCAGCGTTATTGACAGGGGGAATGAAAAACTGTTTTTT.